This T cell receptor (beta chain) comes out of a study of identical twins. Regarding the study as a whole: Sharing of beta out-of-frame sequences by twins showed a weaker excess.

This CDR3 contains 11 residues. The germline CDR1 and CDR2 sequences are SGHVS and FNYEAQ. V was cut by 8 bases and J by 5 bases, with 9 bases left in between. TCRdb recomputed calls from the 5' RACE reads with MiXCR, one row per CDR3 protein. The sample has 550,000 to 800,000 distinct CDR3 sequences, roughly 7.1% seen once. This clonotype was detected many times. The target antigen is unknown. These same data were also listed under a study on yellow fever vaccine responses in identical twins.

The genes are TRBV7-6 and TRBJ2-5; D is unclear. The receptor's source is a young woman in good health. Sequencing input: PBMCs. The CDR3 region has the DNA TGTGCCAGCGCCCTCGGGGAGACCCAGTACTTC. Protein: CASALGETQYF.